The following is a T cell receptor (beta chain) sequence with its context. Given the absence of the conserved phenylalanine or tryptophan at the CDR3 end, a read error is likely. With a constant-region primer, TCR beta cDNA was made from 450 to 500 ng of total RNA. For TCR beta, libraries were produced by three nested multiplex PCR rounds using slightly modified ARM-PCR. The first two PCR rounds used TRBV1-TRBV30 forward primers with a C-beta reverse primer, roughly 11 cycles each. TCRdb reprocessed the multiplex PCR reads with MiXCR, giving one entry per CDR3 protein. The repertoire holds some 43,000 distinct CDR3 sequences, with about three quarters as singletons. These data originate in a study of tumor-infiltrating lymphocytes in primary liver carcinoma. From approximately 20-30 mg of unsorted bulk tissue, DNA and RNA were co-extracted together. Germline V gene sequence: CDR1 SNHLY, CDR2 FYNNEI. The CDR3 sequence is 13 residues long.

What was sequenced was liver tumor tissue from sampling region 5. Subset given: tumor region T5, tumor centre. The clonotype comes from a man aged 35-49 years with primary liver carcinoma and hepatitis B virus infection. The chain has TRBV2 and TRBJ2-5, with a tentative D call TRBD2 (5 bases). CDR3 nucleotides: TGTACCAGCAGTGTACTCGAGGGAGAGACCCAGTACCTC. It yields the protein CTSSVLEGETQYL.